This TCR beta chain was captured in a study of identical twins. In TCRdb, the 5' RACE reads were re-called with MiXCR into one record per CDR3 protein. The table records approximately 690,000 distinct CDR3 sequences, 6% to 6.5% of them present only once. Whole-study results and caveats: Models underestimated how often monozygotic twins shared out-of-frame TCR alpha. Cord blood beta clonotypes present at high abundance carried fewer insertions; no such pattern appeared in memory repertoires.

At least ten counts were recorded for this clonotype. Its antigen remains unknown. All of the donors were Caucasians in good health. The clonotype comes from a man aged 18-30 years in good health. Sequences were obtained from naive T cells sorted from blood.

The DNA for the CDR3 is TGTGCCAGCAGCCAAACAGGACTAGTTGGCGAGACCCAGTACTTC. Encoded protein: CASSQTGLVGETQYF. The V call is TRBV3-1, the J call TRBJ2-5; 7 bases fit TRBD2. Germline V gene data show CDR1 as LGHDT and CDR2 as YNNKEL (reference sequence). There are 15 residues in the CDR3. J lost 5 bases, V lost 2 bases, and 8 bases had no gene match.